The rows below give T cell receptor beta chains drawn from one sample of a study of early T cells in non-severe SARS-CoV-2 infection. TCRdb re-called the 5' RACE reads through MiXCR, storing one row per CDR3 protein. The sample holds about 27,000 distinct CDR3 sequences, about 2.7% seen once. The sample consisted of whole blood. These receptors originate from an adult who was a healthcare worker with PCR-confirmed SARS-CoV-2 infection or an uninfected control (not recorded which). The CDR3 runs from the conserved cysteine through the conserved F or W.

>TRBJ2-2|TRBV2
CASRGTGGTGELFF
>TRBJ2-3|TRBV10-1
CASSETGTSGAKGATQYF
>TRBJ2-1|TRBV12-3/TRBV12-4
CASSPLAGGSDEQFF
>TRBJ2-5|TRBV7-6
CASSLDPRETQYF
>TRBJ2-3|TRBV18
CASSLIVFTGTDTQYF
>TRBJ1-1|TRBV12-3/TRBV12-4
CASSGGLTNTEAFF
>TRBJ1-3|TRBV6-5
CASSYRTGRNTIYF
>TRBJ1-2|TRBV6-6
CASSYITSNYGYTF
>TRBJ2-3|TRBV28
CASTGTTLRTDTQYF
>TRBJ2-5|TRBV2
CASSAQGEETQYF
>TRBJ1-5|TRBV5-8
CASSPMGGADQPQHF
>TRBJ2-2|TRBV6-5
CASSYSMGGAAGELFF
>TRBJ2-1|TRBV6-5
CASRQPVGNEQFF
>TRBJ1-2|TRBV29-1
CSVPPYTF
>TRBJ1-5|TRBV19
CASRDPGSGNQPQHF
>TRBJ2-2|TRBV6-1
CASTSRGLADTGELFF
>TRBJ2-1|TRBV6-5
CASSYVPGQGPKQFF
>TRBJ1-4|TRBV12-3/TRBV12-4
CASSWGLSEKLFF
>TRBJ2-3|TRBV18
CASSPPSSSTDTQYF
>TRBJ2-6|TRBV14
CASSQDLQPGANVLTF
>TRBJ2-1|TRBV30
CAWTSGVGEQFF
>TRBJ1-1|TRBV7-2
CASSPRGRVMNTEAFF
>TRBJ1-5|TRBV28
CASSGQVLSLQPQHF
>TRBJ2-5|TRBV5-1
CASSSGGLETQYF
>TRBJ2-5|TRBV2
CASRHRGIGETQYF
>TRBJ2-3|TRBV9
CASSPWAGARTDTQYF
>TRBJ2-5|TRBV7-3
CASSRNSGQSGETQYF
>TRBJ1-2|TRBV11-2
CASSLVAGPSGYTF
>TRBJ2-1|TRBV29-1
CSGKQGPGQFF
>TRBJ2-1|TRBV20-1
CSARGSPTRGLNEQFF
>TRBJ1-2|TRBV5-4
CASSLGANYGYTF
>TRBJ1-5|TRBV7-2
CASSLGSAGIGNQPQHF
>TRBJ2-3|TRBV19
CASSITGLADTQYF
>TRBJ1-2|TRBV20-1
CSAAGTGNIYTF
>TRBJ2-1|TRBV29-1
CSVKGQGANYNEQFF